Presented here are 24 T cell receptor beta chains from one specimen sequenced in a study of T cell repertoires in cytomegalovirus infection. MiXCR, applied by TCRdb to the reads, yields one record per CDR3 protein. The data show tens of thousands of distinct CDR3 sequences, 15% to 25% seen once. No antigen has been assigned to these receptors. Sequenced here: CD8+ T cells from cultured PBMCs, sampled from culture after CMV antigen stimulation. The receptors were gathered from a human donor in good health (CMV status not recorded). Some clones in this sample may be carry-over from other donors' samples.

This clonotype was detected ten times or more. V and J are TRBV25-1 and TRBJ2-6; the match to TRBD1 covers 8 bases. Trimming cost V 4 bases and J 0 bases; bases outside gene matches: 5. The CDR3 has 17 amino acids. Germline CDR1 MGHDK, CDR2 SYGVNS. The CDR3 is CASSAGGSLSGANVLTF. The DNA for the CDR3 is TGTGCCAGCAGTGCAGGGGGCAGCCTCTCTGGGGCCAACGTCCTGACTTTC. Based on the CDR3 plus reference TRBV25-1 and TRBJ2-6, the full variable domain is EADIYQTPRYLVIGTGKKITLECSQTMGHDKMYWYQQDPGMELHLIHYSYGVNSTEKGDLSSESTVSRIRTEHFPLTLESARPSHTSQYLCASSAGGSLSGANVLTFGAGSRLTVL.

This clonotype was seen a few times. The CDR3 nucleotides read TGTGCCAGTAGTATCGGCAGCTTAAATCAGCCCCAGCATTTT. As protein: CASSIGSLNQPQHF. The chain links TRBV19 to TRBJ1-5; D gene uncertain. The CDR3 contains 14 residues. Trimming removed 3 bases from V and 4 bases from J, with 10 bases in between. Per the germline V gene, CDR1 is LNHDA and CDR2 is SQIVND (reference sequence).

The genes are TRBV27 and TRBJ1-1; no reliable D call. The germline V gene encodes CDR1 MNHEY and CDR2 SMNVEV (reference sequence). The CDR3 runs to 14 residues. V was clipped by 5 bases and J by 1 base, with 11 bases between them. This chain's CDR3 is CASSLREANTEAFF. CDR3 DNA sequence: TGTGCCAGCAGTCTAAGAGAGGCGAACACTGAAGCTTTCTTT.

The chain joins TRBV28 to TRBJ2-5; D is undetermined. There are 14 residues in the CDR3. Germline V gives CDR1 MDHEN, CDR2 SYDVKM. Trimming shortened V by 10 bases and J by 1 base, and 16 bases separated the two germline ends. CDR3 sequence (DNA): TGTGCCATTAGCTTGCCGGCGGTCCAAGAGACCCAGTACTTC. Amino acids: CAISLPAVQETQYF.

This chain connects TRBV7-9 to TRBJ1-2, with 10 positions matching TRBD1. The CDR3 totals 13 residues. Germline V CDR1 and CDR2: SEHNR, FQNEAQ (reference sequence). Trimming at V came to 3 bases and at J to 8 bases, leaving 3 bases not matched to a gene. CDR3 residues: CASSFGQGDGYTF. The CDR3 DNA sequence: TGTGCCAGCAGCTTCGGACAGGGGGACGGCTACACCTTC.

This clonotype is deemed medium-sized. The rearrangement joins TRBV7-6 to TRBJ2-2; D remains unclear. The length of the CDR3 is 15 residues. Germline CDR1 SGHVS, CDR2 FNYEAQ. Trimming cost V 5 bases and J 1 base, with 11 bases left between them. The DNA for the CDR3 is TGTGCCAGCAGCCCTAGAGTGGGGAACACCGGGGAGCTGTTTTTT. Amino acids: CASSPRVGNTGELFF.

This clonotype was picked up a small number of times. The CDR3 sequence: CASSEGIAGYYEQYF. Written as DNA, the CDR3 is TGTGCCAGCAGTGAAGGAATTGCAGGCTACTACGAGCAGTACTTC. The V and J genes are TRBV6-1 and TRBJ2-7; D call uncertain. The CDR3 is 15 residues long. The ends were cut back, 1 base at V and 3 bases at J, with 13 bases in the middle. Germline assignment: CDR1 MNHNS and CDR2 SASEGT.

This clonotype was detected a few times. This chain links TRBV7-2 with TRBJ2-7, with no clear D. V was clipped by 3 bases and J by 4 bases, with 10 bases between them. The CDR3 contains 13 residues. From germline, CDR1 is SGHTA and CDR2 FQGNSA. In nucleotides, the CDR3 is TGTGCCAGCAGCTTCAACGTATTTTACGAGCAGTACTTC. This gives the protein CASSFNVFYEQYF.

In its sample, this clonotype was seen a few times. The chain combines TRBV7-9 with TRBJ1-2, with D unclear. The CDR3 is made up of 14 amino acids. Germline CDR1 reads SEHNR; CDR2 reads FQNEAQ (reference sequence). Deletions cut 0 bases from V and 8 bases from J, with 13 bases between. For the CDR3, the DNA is TGTGCCAGCAGCTTAGCGGATGGTTTCGAAGGCTACACCTTC. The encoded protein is CASSLADGFEGYTF.

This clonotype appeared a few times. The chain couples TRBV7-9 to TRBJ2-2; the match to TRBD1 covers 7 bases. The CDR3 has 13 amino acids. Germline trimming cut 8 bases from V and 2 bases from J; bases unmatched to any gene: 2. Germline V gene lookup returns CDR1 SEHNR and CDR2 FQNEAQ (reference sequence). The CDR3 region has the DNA TGTGCCAGCCGGGACAGTAACACCGGGGAGCTGTTTTTT. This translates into CASRDSNTGELFF.

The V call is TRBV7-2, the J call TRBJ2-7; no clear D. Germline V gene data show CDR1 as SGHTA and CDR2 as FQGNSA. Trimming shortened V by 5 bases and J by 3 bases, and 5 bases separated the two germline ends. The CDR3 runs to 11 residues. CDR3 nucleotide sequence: TGTGCCAGCAGCATCCTCTACGAGCAGTACTTC. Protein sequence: CASSILYEQYF.

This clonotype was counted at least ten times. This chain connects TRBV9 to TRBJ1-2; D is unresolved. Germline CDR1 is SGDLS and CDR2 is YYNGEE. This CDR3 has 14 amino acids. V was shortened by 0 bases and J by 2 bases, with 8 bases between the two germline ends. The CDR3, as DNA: TGTGCCAGCAGCGTAGGGGCGGCAAACTATGGCTACACCTTC. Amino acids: CASSVGAANYGYTF.

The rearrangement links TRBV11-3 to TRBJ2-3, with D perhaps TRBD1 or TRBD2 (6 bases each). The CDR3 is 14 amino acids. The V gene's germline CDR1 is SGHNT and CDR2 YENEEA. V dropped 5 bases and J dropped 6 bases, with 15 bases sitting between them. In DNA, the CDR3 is TGTGCCAGCAGCCGGGGGCATTCAGGTGATACGCAGTATTTT. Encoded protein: CASSRGHSGDTQYF.

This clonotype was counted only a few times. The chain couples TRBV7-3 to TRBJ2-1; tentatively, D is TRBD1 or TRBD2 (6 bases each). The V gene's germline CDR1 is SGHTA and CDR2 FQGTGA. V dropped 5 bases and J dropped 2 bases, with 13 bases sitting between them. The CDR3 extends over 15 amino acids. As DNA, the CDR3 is TGTGCCAGCAGCCTAAGGGGGGTGGCCTACAATGAGCAGTTCTTC. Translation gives CASSLRGVAYNEQFF.

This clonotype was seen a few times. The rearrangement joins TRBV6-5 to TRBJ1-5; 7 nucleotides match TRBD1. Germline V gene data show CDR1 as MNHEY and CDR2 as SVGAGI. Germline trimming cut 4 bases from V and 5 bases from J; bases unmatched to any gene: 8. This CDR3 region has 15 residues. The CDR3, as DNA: TGTGCCAGCAGTTTCTCGGGACAGCCACATCAGCCCCAGCATTTT. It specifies CASSFSGQPHQPQHF.

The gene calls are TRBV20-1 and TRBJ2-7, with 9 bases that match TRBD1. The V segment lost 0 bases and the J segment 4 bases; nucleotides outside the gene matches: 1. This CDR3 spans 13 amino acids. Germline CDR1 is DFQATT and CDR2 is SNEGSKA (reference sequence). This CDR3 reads CSARDGTGYEQYF. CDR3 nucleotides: TGCAGTGCTAGAGATGGGACAGGGTACGAGCAGTACTTC.

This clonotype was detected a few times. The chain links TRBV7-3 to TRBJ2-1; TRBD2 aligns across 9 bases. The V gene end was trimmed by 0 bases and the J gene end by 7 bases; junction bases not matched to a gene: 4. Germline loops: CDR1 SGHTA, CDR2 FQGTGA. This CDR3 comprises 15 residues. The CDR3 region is CASSLTASGINEQFF. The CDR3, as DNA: TGTGCCAGCAGCTTAACTGCTAGCGGGATAAATGAGCAGTTCTTC.

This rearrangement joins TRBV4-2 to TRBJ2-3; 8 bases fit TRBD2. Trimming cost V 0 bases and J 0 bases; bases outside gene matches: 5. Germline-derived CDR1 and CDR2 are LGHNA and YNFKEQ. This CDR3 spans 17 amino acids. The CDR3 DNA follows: TGTGCCAGCAGCCAAGATCTAGCGGGCCATAGCACAGATACGCAGTATTTT. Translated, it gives CASSQDLAGHSTDTQYF.

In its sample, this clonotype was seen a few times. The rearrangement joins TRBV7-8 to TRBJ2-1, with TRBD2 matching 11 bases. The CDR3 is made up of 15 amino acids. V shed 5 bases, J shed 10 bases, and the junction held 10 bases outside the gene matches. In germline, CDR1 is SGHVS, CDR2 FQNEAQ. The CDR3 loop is CASSRLAGSDREQFF. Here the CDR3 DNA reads TGTGCCAGCAGCCGACTAGCGGGAAGTGATCGGGAGCAGTTCTTC.

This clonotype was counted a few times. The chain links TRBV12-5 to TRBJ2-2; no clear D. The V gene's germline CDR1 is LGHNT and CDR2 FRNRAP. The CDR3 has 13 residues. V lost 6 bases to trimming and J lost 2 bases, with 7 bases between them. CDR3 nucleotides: TGTGCTAGTGGCTCCCAAAACACCGGGGAGCTGTTTTTT. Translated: CASGSQNTGELFF.

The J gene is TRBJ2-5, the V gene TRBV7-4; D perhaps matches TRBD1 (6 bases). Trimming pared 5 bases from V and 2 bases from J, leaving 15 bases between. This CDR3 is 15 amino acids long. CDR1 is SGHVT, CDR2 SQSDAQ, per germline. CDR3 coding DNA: TGTGCCAGCAGCCTACTCAACAGGGATCAAGAGACCCAGTACTTC. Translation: CASSLLNRDQETQYF. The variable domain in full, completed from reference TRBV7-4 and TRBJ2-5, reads GAGVSQSPRYKVAKRGRDVALRCDSISGHVTLYWYRQTLGQGSEVLTYSQSDAQRDKSGRPSGRFSAERPERSVSTLKIQRTEQGDSAVYLCASSLLNRDQETQYFGPGTRLLVL.

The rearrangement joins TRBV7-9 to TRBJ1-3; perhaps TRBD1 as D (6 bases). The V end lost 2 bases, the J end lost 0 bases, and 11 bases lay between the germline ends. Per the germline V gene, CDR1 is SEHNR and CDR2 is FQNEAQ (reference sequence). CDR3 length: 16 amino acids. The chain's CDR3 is CASSLYRVDSGNTIYF. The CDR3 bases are TGTGCCAGCAGCTTATACAGGGTAGACTCTGGAAACACCATATATTTT.

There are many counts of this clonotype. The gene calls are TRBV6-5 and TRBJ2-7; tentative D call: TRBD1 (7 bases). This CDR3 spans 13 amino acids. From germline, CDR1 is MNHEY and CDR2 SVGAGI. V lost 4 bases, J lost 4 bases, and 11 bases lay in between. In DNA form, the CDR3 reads TGTGCCAGCAGTTCCCAGGGGGGATACGAGCAGTACTTC. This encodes CASSSQGGYEQYF.

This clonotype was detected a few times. The CDR3 DNA reads TGTGCCAGCAGCCCAGGGAGCGGGGAGCTGTTTTTT. It specifies CASSPGSGELFF. The chain has TRBV6-2 or TRBV6-3 and TRBJ2-2; perhaps D is TRBD1 or TRBD2 (5 bases each). The CDR3 runs to 12 residues. The germline V gene has CDR1 MNHEY and CDR2 SVGEGT. Trimming pared 6 bases from V and 7 bases from J, leaving 9 bases between.